This TCR beta chain originates from a study of blood T cells in healthy people across ages. Per the germline V gene, CDR1 is ENHRY and CDR2 is SYGVKD. The V and J ends lost 3 bases and 10 bases, in that order; junction bases with no gene match: 13. This CDR3 is 16 amino acids long. With a J-beta primer mix and a sample-barcoded 5' primer, a second PCR ran about 6 to 11 cycles. TCRdb called the 5' RACE reads again in MiXCR, with one record for every CDR3 protein. The sample lists some 1.7 million distinct CDR3 sequences, 28% occurring once. The source is a young woman in good health. The V and J genes are TRBV10-3 and TRBJ2-3; 10 bases are shared with TRBD2. Sequenced sample: blood. This CDR3 is CAISDRAGGSRDAQYF. The CDR3 nucleotides are TGTGCCATCAGTGACAGAGCGGGAGGGAGCAGGGATGCGCAGTATTTT.